Presented here are 14 T cell receptor beta chains from one specimen sequenced in a study of blood T cells in healthy people across ages (dated by TCRdb to the mid-2010s). Library preparation used 5' RACE. Sequencing took place on an Illumina HiSeq 2500. A second PCR of roughly 6 to 11 cycles was run with a J-beta primer mix and a sample-barcoded 5' primer. Using fastp at Q25 and MiXCR, TCRdb reprocessed the public reads and kept productive beta chains. Rows merge per CDR3 protein into single entries with the most common DNA and genes. The sample profile shows about 640,000 distinct CDR3 sequences; approximately 59% of them were found once. About two fifths of the sample belongs to the ten largest clones. The sequenced sample consisted of blood. Every receptor here comes from a man aged 55 to 69 in good health.

V is TRBV9 and J is TRBJ2-1, with D tentatively TRBD2 (5 bases). The V end was cut by 4 bases, the J end by 9 bases, with 14 bases between. Per the germline V gene, CDR1 is SGDLS and CDR2 is YYNGEE. The CDR3 has 13 amino acids. The CDR3 is CASSTTTTGEQFF. Written as DNA, the CDR3 is TGTGCCAGCAGCACGACTACGACCGGTGAGCAGTTCTTC.

Here the CDR3 reads CASTDLKQGAQQTQYF. The CDR3, as DNA: TGTGCCAGCACCGATTTAAAACAGGGGGCTCAACAGACCCAGTACTTC. The chain uses TRBV6-5 and TRBJ2-7, with 9 bases that match TRBD1. The last part of the DNA fits TRBJ2-5 better; the J call may be wrong. This CDR3 is 16 amino acids long. CDR1 and CDR2 (germline): MNHEY, SVGAGI.

The chain has TRBV2 and TRBJ2-7; TRBD1 or TRBD2 may be the D gene (6 bases each). Trimming shortened V by 6 bases and J by 4 bases, and 16 bases separated the two germline ends. This CDR3 is built from 14 residues. Germline-derived CDR1 and CDR2 are SNHLY and FYNNEI. Here the CDR3 reads CASRTPRGVYEQYF. CDR3 in DNA: TGTGCCAGCAGAACCCCGAGGGGGGTTTACGAGCAGTACTTC. The whole variable domain, remainder taken from reference TRBV2 and TRBJ2-7, is EPEVTQTPSHQVTQMGQEVILRCVPISNHLYFYWYRQILGQKVEFLVSFYNNEISEKSEIFDDQFSVERPDGSNFTLKIRSTKLEDSAMYFCASRTPRGVYEQYFGPGTRLTVT.

The chain couples TRBV10-3 to TRBJ2-5, with 8 bases aligning to TRBD2. With 8 bases clipped from V and 3 bases from J, the junction kept 5 bases outside the gene matches. CDR1 and CDR2 (germline): ENHRY, SYGVKD. This CDR3 is built from 13 residues. The CDR3 protein is CAISVLAEETQYF. The CDR3 region has the DNA TGTGCCATCTCCGTACTAGCGGAAGAGACCCAGTACTTC.

This clonotype was found once. The chain uses TRBV28 and TRBJ2-5; D not resolved. Per the germline V gene, CDR1 is MDHEN and CDR2 is SYDVKM. The CDR3 totals 15 residues. V gave up 5 bases and J gave up 2 bases, with 15 bases separating them. In DNA form, the CDR3 reads TGTGCCAGCAGTCCTTACGAGAGTCCACAAGAGACCCAGTACTTC. Its translation is CASSPYESPQETQYF.

This clonotype was detected a few times. The rearrangement links TRBV15 to TRBJ2-7; perhaps TRBD1 as D (5 bases). Trimming took off 0 bases at V and 5 bases at J, with 8 bases between the two ends. The CDR3 runs 13 residues. Germline lookup yields CDR1 LNHNV and CDR2 YYDKDF (reference sequence). The CDR3, as DNA: TGTGCCACCAGCAGAGAAGGGGCCAACGAGCAGTACTTC. Translation gives CATSREGANEQYF.

This clonotype showed up just a few times. V usage is TRBV20-1 and J usage is TRBJ2-1; either TRBD1 or TRBD2 may supply D (6 bases each). Germline values: CDR1 DFQATT, CDR2 SNEGSKA (reference sequence). V lost 5 bases and J 0 bases, leaving 26 bases between the germline ends. The CDR3 is 19 residues long. CDR3 sequence: CSAYLSPVGGPSSYNEQFF. The CDR3 DNA sequence: TGCAGTGCTTACCTTTCCCCCGTGGGGGGCCCAAGCTCCTACAATGAGCAGTTCTTC.

The rearrangement uses TRBV7-2 and TRBJ2-7, with TRBD1 matching 7 bases. The CDR3 sequence is 15 residues long. V shed 5 bases and J 3 bases; nucleotides not matched to a gene: 10. In germline, CDR1 is SGHTA, CDR2 FQGNSA. The CDR3 nucleotides are TGTGCCAGCAGCCGCGGACCGGGACAGTACTACGAGCAGTACTTC. Translation gives CASSRGPGQYYEQYF.

The count of this clonotype is one. This sequence joins TRBV27 and TRBJ1-6; D is perhaps TRBD1 (6 bases). With 1 base removed from V and 7 bases from J, the gap between germline ends came to 14 bases. CDR3 size: 16 residues. The germline V gene encodes CDR1 MNHEY and CDR2 SMNVEV (reference sequence). The CDR3: CASSLYDGGLNSPLHF. The CDR3 DNA reads TGTGCCAGCAGTTTATACGATGGGGGGCTCAATTCACCCCTCCACTTT.

The chain uses TRBV20-1 and TRBJ2-1; D is uncertain. The J call may be wrong; the DNA end is better matched by TRBJ2-7. CDR3 length equals 13 residues. Germline-derived CDR1 and CDR2 are DFQATT and SNEGSKA (reference sequence). The CDR3 spells CSARAGPYNEQYF. The CDR3 DNA reads as TGCAGTGCTAGAGCGGGCCCTTACAATGAGCAGTACTTC.

The V and J genes are TRBV18 and TRBJ2-7; D is ambiguous. Trimming stripped 1 base from V and 0 bases from J, with 7 bases between. The CDR3 loop spans 14 amino acids. Germline V lookup: CDR1 KGHSH, CDR2 LQKENI. CDR3 DNA: TGTGCCAGCTCACCACAGAGAACCTCCTACGAGCAGTACTTC. This translates into CASSPQRTSYEQYF. The full variable domain, completed using reference TRBV18 and TRBJ2-7, is NAGVMQNPRHLVRRRGQEARLRCSPMKGHSHVYWYRQLPEEGLKFMVYLQKENIIDESGMPKERFSAEFPKEGPSILRIQQVVRGDSAAYFCASSPQRTSYEQYFGPGTRLTVT.

This clonotype was recorded a few times. The chain has TRBV4-1 and TRBJ1-2, with D possibly matching TRBD1 (5 bases). Germline V gene sequence: CDR1 MGHRA, CDR2 YSYEKL. The CDR3 runs 17 residues. Trimming took 2 bases from V and 4 from J, leaving 20 bases between them. Here the CDR3 DNA reads TGCGCCAGCAGCCAAAAGCCCCGGGACCTCGGGAGCTATGGCTACACCTTC. Its translation: CASSQKPRDLGSYGYTF.

The chain has TRBV6-5 and TRBJ2-2; D not certain. Trimming left V 4 bases short and J 4 bases short, with 7 bases between. CDR1 MNHEY and CDR2 SVGAGI come from the germline V gene. The CDR3 runs 13 residues. CDR3 region: CASSFPLTGELFF. CDR3 DNA sequence: TGTGCCAGCAGTTTTCCCCTCACCGGGGAGCTGTTTTTT.

This clonotype showed up just once. The chain employs TRBV28 and TRBJ1-2; no reliable D call. V was trimmed by 2 bases and J by 4 bases, leaving 8 bases between them. The CDR3 is 13 residues long. From germline, CDR1 is MDHEN and CDR2 SYDVKM. The CDR3 DNA follows: TGTGCCAGCAGTTTAGCACAAGTCTATGGCTACACCTTC. It codes for CASSLAQVYGYTF.